This entry describes one TCR beta chain. Its antigen is unknown. Germline V gives CDR1 LNHNV, CDR2 YYDKDF (reference sequence). CDR3 size: 18 residues. V shed 0 bases, J shed 7 bases, and the junction held 14 bases outside the gene matches. These data originate in a study of cytomegalovirus exposure and HLA in healthy donors. Notes on the study in general: Per published reports, the classifier diagnosed cytomegalovirus status with high specificity and sensitivity.

PCR used 60 Vbeta primers and 13 Jbeta primers. Repertoires were generated with immunoSEQ multiplex PCR, while TCRdb's copy carries only in-frame clones and drops some. The data show around 180,000 clones, around 82% seen once. The sequence was obtained from a boy aged 5-17 years in good health and CMV-seronegative. This chain joins TRBV15 and TRBJ1-5, with TRBD1 matching 8 bases. Sequencing input: PBMCs. The CDR3 region has the DNA TGTGCCACCAGCAGAGATGTGTCCCACGCAGGGGGCGGGCAGCCCCAGCATTTT. Translating gives CATSRDVSHAGGGQPQHF.